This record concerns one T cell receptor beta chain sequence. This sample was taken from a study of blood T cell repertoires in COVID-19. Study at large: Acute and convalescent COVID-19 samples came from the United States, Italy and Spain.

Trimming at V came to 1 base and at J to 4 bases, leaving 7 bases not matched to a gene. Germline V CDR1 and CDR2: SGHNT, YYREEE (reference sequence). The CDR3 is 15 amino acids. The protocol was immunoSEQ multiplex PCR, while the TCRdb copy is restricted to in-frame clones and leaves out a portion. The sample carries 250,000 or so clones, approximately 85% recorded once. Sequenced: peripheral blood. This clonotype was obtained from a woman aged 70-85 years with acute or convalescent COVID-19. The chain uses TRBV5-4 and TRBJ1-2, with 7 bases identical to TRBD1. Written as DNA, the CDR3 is TGTGCCAGCAGCTTGCCAGCGACAGGGATCTATGGCTACACCTTC. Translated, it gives CASSLPATGIYGYTF.